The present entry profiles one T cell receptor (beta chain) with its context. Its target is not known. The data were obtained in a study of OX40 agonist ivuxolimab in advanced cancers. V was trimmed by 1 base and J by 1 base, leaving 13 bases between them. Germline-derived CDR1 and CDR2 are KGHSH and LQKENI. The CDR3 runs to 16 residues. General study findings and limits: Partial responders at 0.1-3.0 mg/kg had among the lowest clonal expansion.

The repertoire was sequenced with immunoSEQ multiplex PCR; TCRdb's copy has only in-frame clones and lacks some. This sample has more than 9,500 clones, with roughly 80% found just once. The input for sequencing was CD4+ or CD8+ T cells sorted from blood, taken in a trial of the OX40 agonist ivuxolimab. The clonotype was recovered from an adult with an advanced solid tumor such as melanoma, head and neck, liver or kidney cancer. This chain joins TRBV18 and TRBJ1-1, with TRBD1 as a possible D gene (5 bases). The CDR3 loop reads CASSPLSPGTNTEAFF. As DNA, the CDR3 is TGTGCCAGCTCACCACTATCGCCGGGGACGAACACTGAAGCTTTCTTT. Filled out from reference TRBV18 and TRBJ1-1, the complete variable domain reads NAGVMQNPRHLVRRRGQEARLRCSPMKGHSHVYWYRQLPEEGLKFMVYLQKENIIDESGMPKERFSAEFPKEGPSILRIQQVVRGDSAAYFCASSPLSPGTNTEAFFGQGTRLTVV.